The next 29 T cell receptor beta chains were all read from a single sample in a study of cytotoxic CD8 clonotypes in ibrutinib-treated CLL. The protocol was immunoSEQ multiplex PCR, while the TCRdb copy is restricted to in-frame clones and leaves out a portion. The sample lists some 100,000 clones; about 53% were seen once. This sample comprised PBMCs, obtained after 24 months of ibrutinib treatment. These receptors were obtained from a human donor with chronic lymphocytic leukemia.

J is TRBJ2-2 and V is TRBV5-6, with D possibly matching TRBD2 (6 bases). V was pared by 7 bases and J by 3 bases, with 13 bases between. The germline gives CDR1 SGHDT, CDR2 YYEEEE. This CDR3 contains 14 residues. Here the CDR3 DNA reads TGTGCCAGCGGTCATGGGGGGTACACCGGGGAGCTGTTTTTT. This gives the protein CASGHGGYTGELFF.

The chain carries TRBV19 and TRBJ2-7, with a possible D match to TRBD2 (5 bases). Germline CDR1 reads LNHDA; CDR2 reads SQIVND (reference sequence). CDR3 length equals 14 residues. V dropped 5 bases and J dropped 4 bases, with 15 bases sitting between them. In nucleotides, the CDR3 is TGTGCCAGTAGTCCGATCGGGATCGCGTACGAGCAGTACTTC. It is translated as CASSPIGIAYEQYF.

This clone has only a few counts. The chain links TRBV7-3 to TRBJ2-3, with 8 nucleotides matching TRBD1. The germline V gene has CDR1 SGHTA and CDR2 FQGTGA. This CDR3 has 17 residues. V shed 5 bases, J shed 1 base, and the junction held 11 bases outside the gene matches. CDR3 sequence: CASSPLFPGQGTDTQYF. The CDR3 DNA is TGTGCCAGCAGCCCTTTATTTCCGGGACAGGGCACAGATACGCAGTATTTT.

This chain connects TRBV7-3 to TRBJ1-6; 10 bases are shared with TRBD1. The CDR3 length is 15 residues. CDR1 and CDR2 (germline): SGHTA, FQGTGA. J lost 7 bases, V lost 5 bases, and 5 bases had no gene match. This CDR3 reads CASSTGQGRNSPLHF. DNA of the CDR3: TGTGCCAGCAGCACGGGACAGGGGAGAAATTCACCCCTCCACTTT.

The gene calls are TRBV28 and TRBJ2-4; D perhaps matches TRBD2 (5 bases). The CDR3 has 14 amino acids. CDR1 and CDR2 (germline): MDHEN, SYDVKM. V lost 7 bases, J lost 3 bases, and 13 bases lay in between. The DNA of the CDR3 is TGTGCCAGCACCGAGGGATACGGCAAAAACATTCAGTACTTC. Amino acid sequence: CASTEGYGKNIQYF.

The chain combines TRBV10-3 with TRBJ2-5; no reliable D call. Germline V gives CDR1 ENHRY, CDR2 SYGVKD. This CDR3 has 13 amino acids. Trimming shortened V by 2 bases and J by 2 bases, and 6 bases separated the two germline ends. In nucleotides, the CDR3 is TGTGCCATCAGTGAGGCATTTCAAGAGACCCAGTACTTC. Protein: CAISEAFQETQYF.

Turning to this clone: This specimen includes other DNA sequences encoding the same CDR3. The rearrangement uses TRBV15 and TRBJ2-3, with 7 bases aligning to TRBD2. J was trimmed by 1 base and V by 1 base; bases with no gene match: 2. This CDR3 comprises 15 residues. CDR1 is LNHNV, CDR2 YYDKDF, per germline (reference sequence). The chain's CDR3 is CATSRVRGGTDTQYF. The CDR3 region has the DNA TGTGCCACCAGCAGAGTCCGGGGGGGCACAGATACGCAGTATTTT.

The DNA of the CDR3 is TGTGCCAGCAGCTTGGAGGACAGGAGCTCCTATAATTCACCCCTCCACTTT. Its protein is CASSLEDRSSYNSPLHF. The chain uses TRBV5-6 and TRBJ1-6; TRBD1 agrees at 7 bases. The CDR3 covers 17 residues. Germline values: CDR1 SGHDT, CDR2 YYEEEE. V lost 0 bases to trimming and J lost 0 bases; unmatched junction nucleotides: 3.

The chain recombines TRBV10-2 with TRBJ1-5; TRBD1 agrees at 7 bases. The germline V gene encodes CDR1 WSHSY and CDR2 SAAADI. Trimming took 7 bases from V and 5 from J; bases not matched to a gene: 8. This CDR3 contains 14 residues. Written as DNA, the CDR3 is TGCGCCAGCACTAGACAGGGAATAGATCAGCCCCAGCATTTT. Translation: CASTRQGIDQPQHF.

The rearrangement joins TRBV2 to TRBJ2-2; maybe TRBD2 (6 bases). The CDR3 extends over 15 amino acids. The germline CDR1 and CDR2 sequences are SNHLY and FYNNEI. V was trimmed by 6 bases and J by 1 base, leaving 12 bases between them. The CDR3 bases are TGTGCCAGCAGCCGGGGGACGGTGAACACCGGGGAGCTGTTTTTT. Its translation is CASSRGTVNTGELFF. The variable domain in full, completed from reference TRBV2 and TRBJ2-2, reads EPEVTQTPSHQVTQMGQEVILRCVPISNHLYFYWYRQILGQKVEFLVSFYNNEISEKSEIFDDQFSVERPDGSNFTLKIRSTKLEDSAMYFCASSRGTVNTGELFFGEGSRLTVL.

This CDR3 is CASSLMGRGDYEQYF. In DNA form, the CDR3 reads TGTGCCAGCAGCTTAATGGGCAGGGGGGACTACGAGCAGTACTTC. The V gene is TRBV11-3, the J gene TRBJ2-7; a weak D match, TRBD1 (7 bases). V was shortened by 2 bases and J by 3 bases, with 14 bases between the two germline ends. This CDR3 has 15 amino acids. Germline loops: CDR1 SGHNT, CDR2 YENEEA.

The chain is built from TRBV7-9 and TRBJ1-3, with D unclear. V was shortened by 4 bases and J by 3 bases, with 1 base between the two germline ends. CDR1 SEHNR and CDR2 FQNEAQ come from the germline V gene (reference sequence). The CDR3 runs to 11 residues. The CDR3 region has the DNA TGTGCCAGCAGCTATGGAAACACCATATATTTT. Translated, it gives CASSYGNTIYF.

This clone has more than one count but fewer than ten. The chain employs TRBV27 and TRBJ1-6, with TRBD1 identical over 9 bases. Germline V gene sequence: CDR1 MNHEY, CDR2 SMNVEV (reference sequence). This CDR3 has 17 residues. The V gene end was trimmed by 0 bases and the J gene end by 6 bases; junction bases not matched to a gene: 6. The CDR3 here is CASSLSRTGAFNSPLHF. Here the CDR3 DNA reads TGTGCCAGCAGTTTATCAAGGACAGGGGCTTTTAATTCACCCCTCCACTTT.

The chain recombines TRBV6-5 with TRBJ2-7, with D possibly matching TRBD2 (5 bases). Per the germline V gene, CDR1 is MNHEY and CDR2 is SVGAGI. This CDR3 is built from 15 residues. V lost 5 bases and J 6 bases, leaving 20 bases between the germline ends. This chain's CDR3 is CASSLVGSLVGEQYF. CDR3 in DNA: TGTGCCAGCAGTCTCGTAGGGAGCTTAGTGGGCGAGCAGTACTTC.

The chain employs TRBV7-2 and TRBJ1-2; D is ambiguous. With 5 bases removed from V and 6 bases from J, the gap between germline ends came to 10 bases. Germline V gene sequence: CDR1 SGHTA, CDR2 FQGNSA. The CDR3 extends over 12 amino acids. The CDR3 reads CASSPGPDGYTF. DNA for the CDR3: TGTGCCAGCAGCCCTGGCCCGGATGGCTACACCTTC.

This clone was seen more than once but under ten times. The chain combines TRBV7-3 with TRBJ2-6, with a weak D call TRBD1 (6 bases). The V gene's germline CDR1 is SGHTA and CDR2 FQGTGA. Trimming shortened V by 5 bases and J by 6 bases, and 8 bases separated the two germline ends. This CDR3 is built from 13 residues. CDR3 in DNA: TGTGCCAGCAGCGAGGGACAGGCCAACGTCCTGACTTTC. Amino acids: CASSEGQANVLTF.

V usage is TRBV9 and J usage is TRBJ2-7, with D possibly TRBD2 on 6 matching bases. The V and J ends lost 5 bases and 4 bases respectively, with 13 bases between them. Germline V gene lookup returns CDR1 SGDLS and CDR2 YYNGEE. There are 13 residues in the CDR3. As DNA, the CDR3 is TGTGCCAGCAGTTACGGGAGTTCGTACGAGCAGTACTTC. Protein product: CASSYGSSYEQYF. The full variable domain, with the rest looked up from reference TRBV9 and TRBJ2-7, is DSGVTQTPKHLITATGQRVTLRCSPRSGDLSVYWYQQSLDQGLQFLIQYYNGEERAKGNILERFSAQQFPDLHSELNLSSLELGDSALYFCASSYGSSYEQYFGPGTRLTVT.

V and J are TRBV4-2 and TRBJ2-1, with 7 bases fitting TRBD1. Germline-derived CDR1 and CDR2 are LGHNA and YNFKEQ. Trimming at V came to 4 bases and at J to 4 bases, leaving 1 base not matched to a gene. The CDR3 spans 13 residues. The CDR3 sequence is CASSPTGYNEQFF. DNA of the CDR3: TGTGCCAGCAGCCCGACAGGGTACAATGAGCAGTTCTTC.

V usage is TRBV9 and J usage is TRBJ2-1, with 9 bases lining up with TRBD2. Germline lookup yields CDR1 SGDLS and CDR2 YYNGEE. Trimming at V came to 0 bases and at J to 5 bases, leaving 12 bases not matched to a gene. This CDR3 comprises 18 residues. CDR3 residues: CASSVGFSLAGDHNEQFF. The CDR3 DNA sequence: TGTGCCAGCAGCGTAGGATTTTCATTAGCGGGGGACCACAATGAGCAGTTCTTC.

This clone was seen once. This chain joins TRBV6-5 and TRBJ1-2; unclear D gene. V was pared by 7 bases and J by 6 bases, with 15 bases between. The length of the CDR3 is 13 residues. From germline, CDR1 is MNHEY and CDR2 SVGAGI. The chain's CDR3 is CASTEFRGDGYTF. The CDR3 DNA follows: TGTGCCAGCACTGAATTCCGTGGGGATGGCTACACCTTC.

This chain connects TRBV5-1 to TRBJ1-5; no firm D call. The V gene lost 0 bases and the J gene lost 0 bases, with 7 bases spanning the gap. This CDR3 contains 15 residues. Germline CDR1 SGHRS, CDR2 YFSETQ. In nucleotides, the CDR3 is TGCGCCAGCAGCTTGGACTCTAATAGCAATCAGCCCCAGCATTTT. It yields the protein CASSLDSNSNQPQHF.

The chain is built from TRBV2 and TRBJ1-5; D is unresolved. The CDR3 has 15 amino acids. V was cut by 6 bases and J by 0 bases, with 12 bases left in between. The V gene's germline CDR1 is SNHLY and CDR2 FYNNEI. The DNA for the CDR3 is TGTGCCAGCAGGGTGGACGTTCGTAGCAATCAGCCCCAGCATTTT. Encoded protein: CASRVDVRSNQPQHF.

This chain joins TRBV30 and TRBJ2-5, with 7 bases matching TRBD1. Germline assignment: CDR1 GTSNPN and CDR2 SVGIG (reference sequence). J was trimmed by 0 bases and V by 5 bases; bases with no gene match: 3. The CDR3 extends over 13 amino acids. CDR3 protein: CAWAGGHQETQYF. Here the CDR3 DNA reads TGTGCCTGGGCAGGGGGTCACCAAGAGACCCAGTACTTC.

This chain uses TRBV18 with TRBJ1-1, with a possible D match to TRBD1 (6 bases). V gave up 3 bases and J gave up 1 base, with 9 bases separating them. CDR3 length: 14 amino acids. Germline values: CDR1 KGHSH, CDR2 LQKENI. Here the CDR3 DNA reads TGTGCCAGCTCACCCCCGGGACAGAACACTGAAGCTTTCTTT. This codes for CASSPPGQNTEAFF.

CDR3 sequence reads: CASVGMRGYTF. The CDR3 coding sequence is TGTGCCAGCGTAGGGATGAGGGGCTACACCTTC. J is TRBJ1-2 and V is TRBV28; D not certain. Germline assignment: CDR1 MDHEN and CDR2 SYDVKM. The CDR3 extends over 11 amino acids. Trimming removed 8 bases at V and 8 bases at J, with 12 bases between.

This clone appeared once. V usage is TRBV15 and J usage is TRBJ2-3; weak D call: TRBD1 (7 bases). The CDR3 runs to 14 residues. V was pared by 2 bases and J by 5 bases, with 11 bases between. Germline V gene sequence: CDR1 LNHNV, CDR2 YYDKDF (reference sequence). CDR3 amino acids: CATSRQGGRDTQYF. DNA of the CDR3: TGTGCCACCAGCAGACAGGGGGGCCGAGATACGCAGTATTTT.

The J gene is TRBJ2-2, the V gene TRBV6-1; TRBD1 agrees at 8 bases. Germline CDR1 is MNHNS and CDR2 is SASEGT. Germline trimming cut 6 bases from V and 3 bases from J; bases unmatched to any gene: 6. The CDR3 length is 15 residues. The CDR3 DNA reads TGTGCCAGCAGCCGACAGGGGAGAGACACCGGGGAGCTGTTTTTT. It specifies CASSRQGRDTGELFF.

The chain recombines TRBV19 with TRBJ1-5; D is uncertain. CDR1 is LNHDA, CDR2 SQIVND, per germline (reference sequence). The CDR3 covers 19 residues. V shed 3 bases and J shed 6 bases, with 27 bases lying between them. In DNA form, the CDR3 reads TGTGCCAGTAGTATTTTGGCGCAGGCCGGCTCGTCTTCGGGTCAGCCCCAGCATTTT. Translating it yields CASSILAQAGSSSGQPQHF.

This rearrangement joins TRBV5-4 to TRBJ2-5; D is uncertain. CDR3 size: 12 residues. In germline, CDR1 is SGHNT, CDR2 YYREEE (reference sequence). The V end lost 2 bases, the J end lost 4 bases, and 6 bases lay between the germline ends. CDR3 amino acids: CASSFGGETQYF. Here the CDR3 DNA reads TGTGCCAGCAGCTTTGGCGGAGAGACCCAGTACTTC.